The 14 T cell receptor beta chains listed next were all sequenced from one sample in a study of siplizumab effects on memory and regulatory T cells. The method was immunoSEQ multiplex PCR; TCRdb's version includes in-frame clones alone and lacks a portion of them. The sample holds approximately 100,000 clones, 80% to 95% seen once. Sequencing was carried out using CD4+ T cells sorted from blood. These receptors all stem from a human donor in good health. Some clones in this sample may be carry-over from other donors' samples.

The rearrangement links TRBV4-2 to TRBJ2-3; 9 bases line up with TRBD2. The CDR3 length is 16 residues. Losses at the gene ends were 0 bases for V and 6 bases for J; bases not matched to a gene: 7. Per germline, CDR1 LGHNA and CDR2 YNFKEQ. In nucleotides, the CDR3 is TGTGCCAGCAGCCAAGATGATCCTAGCGGGACTGATACGCAGTATTTT. Encoded protein: CASSQDDPSGTDTQYF.

The chain uses TRBV18 and TRBJ1-3, with no clear D. CDR1 is KGHSH, CDR2 LQKENI, per germline. This CDR3 contains 16 residues. The germline V and J ends were trimmed by 3 bases and 0 bases, with 12 bases remaining between them. The CDR3 bases are TGTGCCAGCTCACCGCGACACGAGAGCTCTGGAAACACCATATATTTT. It codes for CASSPRHESSGNTIYF.

J is TRBJ2-3 and V is TRBV28, with TRBD2 matching 10 bases. Unmatched junction bases numbered 7, after V lost 2 bases and J lost 14 bases. The germline V gene encodes CDR1 MDHEN and CDR2 SYDVKM. There are 13 residues in the CDR3. The CDR3 region is CASSLRTSGKGYF. CDR3 bases: TGTGCCAGCAGTTTACGGACTAGCGGAAAAGGGTATTTT. Using reference TRBV28 and TRBJ2-3 for the parts outside the CDR3, the full variable domain is DVKVTQSSRYLVKRTGEKVFLECVQDMDHENMFWYRQDPGLGLRLIYFSYDVKMKEKGDIPEGYSVSREKKERFSLILESASTNQTSMYLCASSLRTSGKGYFGPGTRLTVL.

A word on this clone: In the same sample, other DNA sequences code for this CDR3. The chain employs TRBV6-5 and TRBJ2-7, with D tentatively TRBD1 (5 bases). The V end lost 2 bases, the J end lost 2 bases, and 7 bases lay between the germline ends. Per germline, CDR1 MNHEY and CDR2 SVGAGI. The CDR3 has 13 residues. The CDR3 DNA reads TGTGCCAGCAGTTACGACAGAGCCTACGAGCAGTACTTC. Its protein is CASSYDRAYEQYF.

V is TRBV7-2 and J is TRBJ1-2; 8 bases are a match to TRBD1. Per the germline V gene, CDR1 is SGHTA and CDR2 is FQGNSA. The J segment lost 10 bases and the V segment lost 2 bases, leaving 9 bases of the junction unmatched. CDR3 size: 14 residues. In nucleotides, the CDR3 is TGTGCCAGCAGCTTAACCCAGGGGGCCGGGCTCTACACCTTC. Translated: CASSLTQGAGLYTF.

As regards this clone: The germline gene is not matched at one end of the junction; a read error may be the cause. J is TRBJ2-7 and V is TRBV7-9; D remains ambiguous. The CDR3 runs to 16 residues. Looked up from germline, CDR1 is SEHNR and CDR2 is FQNEAQ (reference sequence). Written as DNA, the CDR3 is TGTGCCAGCAGCTTAGCTCCCCTGAAGGGCTCCCACGAGCAGTACTTC. It specifies CASSLAPLKGSHEQYF.

V and J are TRBV12-5 and TRBJ2-1, with 13 bases matching TRBD2. The CDR3 covers 17 residues. CDR1 and CDR2 from the germline V gene are LGHNT and FRNRAP. J gave up 4 bases and V 6 bases, and 9 bases lay outside the gene matches. CDR3 residues: CASGTGTSGVPYNEQFF. The CDR3 DNA follows: TGTGCTAGTGGAACCGGGACTAGCGGGGTTCCTTACAATGAGCAGTTCTTC.

The chain joins TRBV28 to TRBJ2-4; 7 positions match TRBD1. The CDR3 covers 14 residues. The V gene's germline CDR1 is MDHEN and CDR2 SYDVKM. With 3 bases clipped from V and 5 bases from J, the junction kept 4 bases outside the gene matches. The CDR3 spells CASSFGTEQNIQYF. The DNA of the CDR3 is TGTGCCAGCAGTTTCGGGACAGAACAAAACATTCAGTACTTC.

This chain connects TRBV15 to TRBJ2-1; 7 positions match TRBD2. Germline-derived CDR1 and CDR2 are LNHNV and YYDKDF (reference sequence). The CDR3 is 15 amino acids. J was trimmed by 4 bases and V by 4 bases; bases with no gene match: 7. CDR3 amino acids: CATSKGLDEYNEQFF. In nucleotides, the CDR3 is TGTGCCACCAGCAAAGGACTAGACGAGTACAATGAGCAGTTCTTC.

The V call is TRBV18, the J call TRBJ2-7; 10 nucleotides align to TRBD1. V trimming: 6 bases; J trimming: 2 bases; junction bases outside the gene matches: 10. Germline V gene data show CDR1 as KGHSH and CDR2 as LQKENI. This CDR3 region has 16 residues. As DNA, the CDR3 is TGTGCCAGCTCGGAGACAGGGGGCTTAACAACCTACGAGCAGTACTTC. Protein: CASSETGGLTTYEQYF. Filled out from reference TRBV18 and TRBJ2-7, the complete variable domain reads NAGVMQNPRHLVRRRGQEARLRCSPMKGHSHVYWYRQLPEEGLKFMVYLQKENIIDESGMPKERFSAEFPKEGPSILRIQQVVRGDSAAYFCASSETGGLTTYEQYFGPGTRLTVT.

The V and J genes are TRBV14 and TRBJ1-2; D perhaps matches TRBD1 (5 bases). The CDR3 sequence is 14 residues long. V was clipped by 1 base and J by 4 bases, with 10 bases between them. Germline lookup yields CDR1 SGHDN and CDR2 FVKESK. The CDR3 DNA reads TGTGCCAGCAGCCAAGTCAGGGAGGGCTATGGCTACACCTTC. Its translation: CASSQVREGYGYTF. The full variable domain, with the rest looked up from reference TRBV14 and TRBJ1-2, is EAGVTQFPSHSVIEKGQTVTLRCDPISGHDNLYWYRRVMGKEIKFLLHFVKESKQDESGMPNNRFLAERTGGTYSTLKVQPAELEDSGVYFCASSQVREGYGYTFGSGTRLTVV.

In nucleotides, the CDR3 is TGTGCCAGCAGCTTAGGGGGCGGCACTGAAGCTTTCTTT. Protein product: CASSLGGGTEAFF. The rearrangement joins TRBV7-2 to TRBJ1-1, with D tentatively TRBD1 (5 bases). The CDR3 extends over 13 amino acids. Trimming cost V 1 base and J 4 bases, with 7 bases left between them. CDR1 and CDR2 from the germline V gene are SGHTA and FQGNSA.

This clone has a single count. The chain employs TRBV5-1 and TRBJ2-1, with 7 bases that match TRBD1. Germline assignment: CDR1 SGHRS and CDR2 YFSETQ. The CDR3 contains 15 residues. The J segment lost 2 bases and the V segment lost 1 base, leaving 3 bases of the junction unmatched. CDR3 amino acids: CASSLKTGTYNEQFF. DNA for the CDR3: TGCGCCAGCAGCTTGAAGACAGGGACCTACAATGAGCAGTTCTTC.

The chain uses TRBV5-1 and TRBJ2-7; 11 nucleotides align to TRBD2. This CDR3 region has 16 residues. J was trimmed by 0 bases and V by 0 bases; bases with no gene match: 2. Germline assignment: CDR1 SGHRS and CDR2 YFSETQ. The CDR3 sequence is CASSLGLAGNSYEQYF. Written as DNA, the CDR3 is TGCGCCAGCAGCTTGGGACTAGCGGGGAACTCCTACGAGCAGTACTTC.